A selection of T cell receptor beta chains follows, all from one sample in a study of blood T cell repertoires in COVID-19. Only in-frame clones appear in the TCRdb table, and some are missing; sequencing was by immunoSEQ multiplex PCR. Here the sample spans some 70,000 clones, over 70% being singletons. Material: peripheral blood. The receptor set was obtained from a man in his fifties or sixties with active COVID-19. The CDR3 runs from the conserved cysteine through the conserved F or W. D genes are given only for firm matches. Rows may omit the clone size; those that give it use once, few, many or a size class.

size	D	V	J	DNA	CDR3
few	TRBD2	TRBV7-9	TRBJ2-5	TGTGCCAGCAGCTCCAGACTAGCGGGGGGTTTGGAGACCCAGTACTTC	CASSSRLAGGLETQYF
.	.	TRBV4-1	TRBJ2-3	TGCGCCAGCAGCCAAGATCTAGCCGCAGATACGCAGTATTTT	CASSQDLAADTQYF
.	TRBD1	TRBV19	TRBJ2-7	TGTGCCACCGCGGACAGGTACGAGCAGTACTTC	CATADRYEQYF
.	TRBD1	TRBV5-1	TRBJ2-3	TGCGCCAGCAGCGACAGGGGGAGAACAGATACGCAGTATTTT	CASSDRGRTDTQYF
few	TRBD1	TRBV4-1	TRBJ1-5	TGCGCCAGCAGCCAAGAGGTTACAGGGGATCAGCCCCAGCATTTT	CASSQEVTGDQPQHF
.	TRBD1	TRBV7-9	TRBJ2-1	TGTGCCAGCAGGCCCTCAGGGGGTGGTAGTGAGCAGTTCTTC	CASRPSGGGSEQFF
.	.	TRBV6-2/TRBV6-3	TRBJ1-5	TGTGCCAGCAGTTACCGACAAGGGGGGGGCAATCAGCCCCAGCATTTT	CASSYRQGGGNQPQHF
few	TRBD1	TRBV5-1	TRBJ2-1	TGCGCCAGCAGATCCGGGACAGGGTGGGGAGACAATGAGCAGTTCTTC	CASRSGTGWGDNEQFF
.	TRBD1	TRBV28	TRBJ2-7	TGTGCCAGCAGTCCCCCGACAGGGGGCTACGAGCAGTACTTC	CASSPPTGGYEQYF
many	.	TRBV13	TRBJ2-2	TGTGCCAGCAGCTGGAGGGGGCGCACCGGGGAGCTGTTTTTT	CASSWRGRTGELFF
.	.	TRBV7-8	TRBJ1-4	TGTGCCAGCAGCTTAGTCAGGGGTACTAATGAAAAACTGTTTTTT	CASSLVRGTNEKLFF
.	TRBD1	TRBV13	TRBJ1-3	TGTGCCAGCAGCTTATGGCAGGGGGCCAACACCATATATTTT	CASSLWQGANTIYF
.	.	TRBV11-2	TRBJ2-1	TGTGCCAGCAGCTTAGTTCCTTCAGGGCCCAGGGGCTTCAATGAGCAGTTCTTC	CASSLVPSGPRGFNEQFF
.	TRBD2	TRBV24-1	TRBJ2-1	TGTGCCACCAGCGGCCTGGGACTAGCGGTCAACAATGAGCAGTTCTTC	CATSGLGLAVNNEQFF
.	TRBD2	TRBV5-6	TRBJ2-3	TGTGCCAGCAGCCCTTTAGCGGGAAGCACAGATACGCAGTATTTT	CASSPLAGSTDTQYF